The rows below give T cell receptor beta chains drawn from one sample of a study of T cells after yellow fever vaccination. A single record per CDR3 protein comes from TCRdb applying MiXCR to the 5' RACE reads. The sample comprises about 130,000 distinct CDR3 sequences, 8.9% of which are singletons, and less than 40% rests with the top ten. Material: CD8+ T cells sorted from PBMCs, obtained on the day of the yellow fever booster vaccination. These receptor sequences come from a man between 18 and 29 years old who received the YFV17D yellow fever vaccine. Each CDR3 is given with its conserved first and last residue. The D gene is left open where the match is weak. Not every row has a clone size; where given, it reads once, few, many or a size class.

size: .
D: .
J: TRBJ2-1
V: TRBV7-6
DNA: TGTGCCAGCAGCTTATTGGGTTCGGCCAATGAGCAGTTCTTC
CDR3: CASSLLGSANEQFF

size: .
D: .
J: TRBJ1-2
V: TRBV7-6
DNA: TGTGCCAGCAGCCCGGGGGGGACGTATGGCTACACCTTC
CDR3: CASSPGGTYGYTF

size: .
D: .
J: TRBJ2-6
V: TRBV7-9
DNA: TGTGCCAGCAGGGGAGACTCTGGGGCCAACGTCCTGACTTTC
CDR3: CASRGDSGANVLTF

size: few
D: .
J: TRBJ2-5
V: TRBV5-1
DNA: TGCGCCAGCAGCTTGGGGAATGGAGAAGAGACCCAGTACTTC
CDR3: CASSLGNGEETQYF

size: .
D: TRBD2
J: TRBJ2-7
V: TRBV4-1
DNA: TGCGCCAGCAGCCCGGTTCTTAGCGGGGTTTTCTACGAGCAGTACTTC
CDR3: CASSPVLSGVFYEQYF

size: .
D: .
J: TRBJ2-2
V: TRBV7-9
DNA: TGTGCCAGCAGCGTTTTGAGGACAGCGAACACCGGGGAGCTGTTTTTT
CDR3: CASSVLRTANTGELFF

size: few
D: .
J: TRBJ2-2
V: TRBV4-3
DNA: TGCGCCAGCAGCCAAGTAGGGGATACCGGGGAGCTGTTTTTT
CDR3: CASSQVGDTGELFF

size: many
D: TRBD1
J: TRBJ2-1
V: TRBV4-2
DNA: TGTGCCAGCAGCCAATTCCCCCCGGACAGGGGAGGATGGAATGAGCAGTTCTTC
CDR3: CASSQFPPDRGGWNEQFF

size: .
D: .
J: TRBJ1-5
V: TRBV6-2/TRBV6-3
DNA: TGTGCCAGCAGTTATTACGGGCACAATCAGCCCCAGCATTTT
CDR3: CASSYYGHNQPQHF

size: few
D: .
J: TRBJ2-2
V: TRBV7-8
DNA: TGTGCCAGCAGCTTACCCCCAGATTACACCGGGGAGCTGTTTTTT
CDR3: CASSLPPDYTGELFF

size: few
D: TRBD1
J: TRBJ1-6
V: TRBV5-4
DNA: TGTGCCAGCAGCCCAAAACAGGGGGCGTCCTATAATTCACCCCTCCACTTT
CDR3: CASSPKQGASYNSPLHF

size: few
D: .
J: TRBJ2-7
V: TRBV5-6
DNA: TGTGCCAGCAGCATAGGACAGAACGAGCAGTACTTC
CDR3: CASSIGQNEQYF

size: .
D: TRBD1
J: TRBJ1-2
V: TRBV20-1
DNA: TGCAGTGCATCGGACAGGGTGTTCGGTGGCTACACCTTC
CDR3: CSASDRVFGGYTF

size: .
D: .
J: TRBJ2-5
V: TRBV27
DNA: TGTGCCAGCACCCCCCTGGGGGGCCAAGAGACCCAGTACTTC
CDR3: CASTPLGGQETQYF